These 5 T cell receptor beta chains were sequenced from one sample in a study of OX40 agonist ivuxolimab in advanced cancers. TCRdb keeps only in-frame clones here, not all; method: immunoSEQ multiplex PCR. The sample consists of approximately 60,000 clones, around 87% of them appearing once. The source was CD4+ or CD8+ T cells sorted from blood, collected in a trial of the OX40 agonist ivuxolimab. The source of these receptors is an adult with an advanced solid tumor such as melanoma, head and neck, liver or kidney cancer.

There are a few counts of this clone. The rearrangement joins TRBV19 to TRBJ2-7; 7 nucleotides align to TRBD1. The CDR3 loop spans 15 amino acids. In germline, CDR1 is LNHDA, CDR2 SQIVND (reference sequence). The V gene end was trimmed by 3 bases and the J gene end by 3 bases; junction bases not matched to a gene: 8. The CDR3 loop reads CASSIMAGGNYEQYF. The CDR3 DNA reads as TGTGCCAGTAGTATCATGGCAGGGGGTAACTACGAGCAGTACTTC.

V and J are TRBV2 and TRBJ2-5; 7 bases fit TRBD2. Germline assignment: CDR1 SNHLY and CDR2 FYNNEI. CDR3 size: 12 residues. V shed 4 bases, J shed 5 bases, and the junction held 1 base outside the gene matches. Here the CDR3 reads CASSVGGETQYF. In DNA form, the CDR3 reads TGTGCCAGCAGTGTCGGGGGGGAGACCCAGTACTTC. The full variable domain, completed using reference TRBV2 and TRBJ2-5, is EPEVTQTPSHQVTQMGQEVILRCVPISNHLYFYWYRQILGQKVEFLVSFYNNEISEKSEIFDDQFSVERPDGSNFTLKIRSTKLEDSAMYFCASSVGGETQYFGPGTRLLVL.

Of note for this clone: The junction departs from germline at one end; a sequencing error may be responsible. The V gene is TRBV5-1, the J gene TRBJ1-6; D not certain. The germline gives CDR1 SGHRS, CDR2 YFSETQ. The CDR3 loop spans 12 amino acids. For the CDR3, the DNA is TGCGCCAACAGCTCCCCCAATTCACCCCTCCACTTT. Amino acids: CANSSPNSPLHF.

This sequence joins TRBV18 and TRBJ1-1; D is undetermined. The germline gives CDR1 KGHSH, CDR2 LQKENI. V was shortened by 1 base and J by 4 bases, with 7 bases between the two germline ends. The CDR3 has 13 residues. The CDR3 coding sequence is TGTGCCAGCTCACCACTTGGGTCCACTGAAGCTTTCTTT. Translating gives CASSPLGSTEAFF. The full variable domain, in which reference TRBV18 and TRBJ1-1 provide the parts outside the CDR3, is NAGVMQNPRHLVRRRGQEARLRCSPMKGHSHVYWYRQLPEEGLKFMVYLQKENIIDESGMPKERFSAEFPKEGPSILRIQQVVRGDSAAYFCASSPLGSTEAFFGQGTRLTVV.

The V call is TRBV10-1, the J call TRBJ1-4, with D maybe TRBD1 (6 bases). Germline V CDR1 and CDR2: WNHNN, SYGVQD (reference sequence). This CDR3 is built from 15 residues. Trimming stripped 8 bases from V and 0 bases from J, with 13 bases between. DNA for the CDR3: TGCGCCAGCCCGAATCAGGGGACAACTAATGAAAAACTGTTTTTT. Amino acids: CASPNQGTTNEKLFF.